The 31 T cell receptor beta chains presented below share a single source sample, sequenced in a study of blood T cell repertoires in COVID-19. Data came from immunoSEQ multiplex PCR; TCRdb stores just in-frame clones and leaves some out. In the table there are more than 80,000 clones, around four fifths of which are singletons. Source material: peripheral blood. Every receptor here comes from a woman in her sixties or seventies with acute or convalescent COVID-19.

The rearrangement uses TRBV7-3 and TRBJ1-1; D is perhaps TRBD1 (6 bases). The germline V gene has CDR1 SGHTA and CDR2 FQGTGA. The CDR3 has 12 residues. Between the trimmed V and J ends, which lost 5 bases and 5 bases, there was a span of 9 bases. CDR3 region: CASSNGQTEAFF. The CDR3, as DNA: TGTGCCAGCAGCAACGGACAGACTGAAGCTTTCTTT.

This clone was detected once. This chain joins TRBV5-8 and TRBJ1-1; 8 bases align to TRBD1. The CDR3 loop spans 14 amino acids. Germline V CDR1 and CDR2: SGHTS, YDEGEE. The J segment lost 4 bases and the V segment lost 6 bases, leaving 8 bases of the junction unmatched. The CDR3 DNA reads TGTGCCAGCACCCTAGCCACAGGGGGCACTGAAGCTTTCTTT. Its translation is CASTLATGGTEAFF.

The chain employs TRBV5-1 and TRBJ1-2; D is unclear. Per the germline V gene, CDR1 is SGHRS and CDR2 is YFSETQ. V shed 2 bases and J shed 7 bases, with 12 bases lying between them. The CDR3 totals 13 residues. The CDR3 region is CASSFEGSSGYTF. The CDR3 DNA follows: TGCGCCAGCAGCTTTGAAGGGAGTTCTGGCTACACCTTC.

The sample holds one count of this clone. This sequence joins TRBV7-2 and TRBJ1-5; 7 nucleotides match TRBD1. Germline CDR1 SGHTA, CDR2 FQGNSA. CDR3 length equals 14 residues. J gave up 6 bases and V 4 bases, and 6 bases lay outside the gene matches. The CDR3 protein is CASSSQGLGQPQHF. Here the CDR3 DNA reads TGTGCCAGCAGCTCACAGGGGTTGGGTCAGCCCCAGCATTTT.

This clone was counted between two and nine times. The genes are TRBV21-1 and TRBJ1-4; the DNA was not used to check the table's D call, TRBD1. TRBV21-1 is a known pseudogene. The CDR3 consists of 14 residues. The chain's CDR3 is CASSKERTDEKLFF. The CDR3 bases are TGTGCCAGCAGCAAAGAAAGGACAGATGAAAAACTGTTTTTT.

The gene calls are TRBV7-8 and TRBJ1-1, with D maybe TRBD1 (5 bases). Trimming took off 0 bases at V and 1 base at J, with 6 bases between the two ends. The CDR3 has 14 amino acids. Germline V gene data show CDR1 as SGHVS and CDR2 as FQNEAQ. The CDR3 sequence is CASSLAGGNTEAFF. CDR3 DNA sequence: TGTGCCAGCAGCTTAGCCGGGGGGAACACTGAAGCTTTCTTT. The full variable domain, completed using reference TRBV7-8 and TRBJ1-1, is GAGVSQSPRYKVAKRGQDVALRCDPISGHVSLFWYQQALGQGPEFLTYFQNEAQLDKSGLPSDRFFAERPEGSVSTLKIQRTQQEDSAVYLCASSLAGGNTEAFFGQGTRLTVV.

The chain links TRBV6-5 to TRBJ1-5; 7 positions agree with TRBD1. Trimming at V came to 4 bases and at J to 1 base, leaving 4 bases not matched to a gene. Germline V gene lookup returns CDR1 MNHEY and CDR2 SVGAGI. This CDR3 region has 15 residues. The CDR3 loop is CASSSLQGSNQPQHF. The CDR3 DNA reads TGTGCCAGCAGTTCACTACAGGGGAGCAATCAGCCCCAGCATTTT.

CDR3 amino acids: CSASNQFYGYTF. In DNA, the CDR3 is TGCAGTGCTAGTAACCAGTTCTATGGCTACACCTTC. The rearrangement joins TRBV20-1 to TRBJ1-2; D is uncertain. Between the trimmed V and J ends, which lost 3 bases and 4 bases, there was a span of 9 bases. The CDR3 runs to 12 residues. CDR1 is DFQATT, CDR2 SNEGSKA, per germline (reference sequence).

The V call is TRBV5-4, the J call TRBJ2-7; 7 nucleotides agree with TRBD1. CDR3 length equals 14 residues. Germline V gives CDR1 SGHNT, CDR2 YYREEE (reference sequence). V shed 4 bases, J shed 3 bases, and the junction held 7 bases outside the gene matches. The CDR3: CASSPDREYYEQYF. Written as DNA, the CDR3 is TGTGCCAGCAGCCCCGACAGGGAATACTACGAGCAGTACTTC.

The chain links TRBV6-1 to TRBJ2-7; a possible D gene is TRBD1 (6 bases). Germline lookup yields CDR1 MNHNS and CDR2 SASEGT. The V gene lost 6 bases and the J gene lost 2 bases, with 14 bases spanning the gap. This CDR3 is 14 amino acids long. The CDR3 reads CASSRPGHPYEQYF. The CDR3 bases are TGTGCCAGCAGCCGACCGGGACACCCCTACGAGCAGTACTTC.

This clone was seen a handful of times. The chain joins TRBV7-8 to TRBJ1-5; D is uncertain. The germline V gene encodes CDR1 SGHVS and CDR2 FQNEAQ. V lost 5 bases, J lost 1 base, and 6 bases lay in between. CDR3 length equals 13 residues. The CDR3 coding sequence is TGTGCCAGCAGCCCCTCGAGCAATCAGCCCCAGCATTTT. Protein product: CASSPSSNQPQHF.

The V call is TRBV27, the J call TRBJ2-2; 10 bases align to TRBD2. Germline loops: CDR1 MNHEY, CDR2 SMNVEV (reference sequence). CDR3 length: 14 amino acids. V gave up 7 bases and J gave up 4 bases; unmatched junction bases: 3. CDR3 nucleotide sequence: TGTGCCAGCAAGAGGACTAGCGGCACCGGGGAGCTGTTTTTT. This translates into CASKRTSGTGELFF.

CDR3: CASSLASQETQYF. The DNA for the CDR3 is TGTGCCAGCAGCTTGGCGTCTCAAGAGACCCAGTACTTC. The chain couples TRBV5-4 to TRBJ2-5; the D is unclear. V lost 0 bases to trimming and J lost 2 bases, with 5 bases between them. The CDR3 contains 13 residues. The germline gives CDR1 SGHNT, CDR2 YYREEE (reference sequence).

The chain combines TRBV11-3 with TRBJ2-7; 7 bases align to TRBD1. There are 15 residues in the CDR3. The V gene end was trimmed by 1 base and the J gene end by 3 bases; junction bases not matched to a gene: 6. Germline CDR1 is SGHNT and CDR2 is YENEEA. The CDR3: CASSLAGTDYYEQYF. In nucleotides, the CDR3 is TGTGCCAGCAGCTTAGCCGGGACAGACTACTACGAGCAGTACTTC.

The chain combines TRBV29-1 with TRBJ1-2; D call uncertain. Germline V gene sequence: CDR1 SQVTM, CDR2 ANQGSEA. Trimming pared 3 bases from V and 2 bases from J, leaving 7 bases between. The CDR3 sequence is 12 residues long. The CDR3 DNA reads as TGCAGCGTTGAGGAGTCCAACTATGGCTACACCTTC. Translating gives CSVEESNYGYTF.

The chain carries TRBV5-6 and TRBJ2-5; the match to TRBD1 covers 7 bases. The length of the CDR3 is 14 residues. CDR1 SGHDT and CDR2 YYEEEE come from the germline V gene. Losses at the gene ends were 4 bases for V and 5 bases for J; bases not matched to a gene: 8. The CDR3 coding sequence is TGTGCCAGCAGCCCGACAGGGTCTATGGAGACCCAGTACTTC. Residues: CASSPTGSMETQYF. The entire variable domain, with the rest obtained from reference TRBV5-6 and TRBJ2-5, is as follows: DAGVTQSPTHLIKTRGQQVTLRCSPKSGHDTVSWYQQALGQGPQFIFQYYEEEERQRGNFPDRFSGHQFPNYSSELNVNALLLGDSALYLCASSPTGSMETQYFGPGTRLLVL.

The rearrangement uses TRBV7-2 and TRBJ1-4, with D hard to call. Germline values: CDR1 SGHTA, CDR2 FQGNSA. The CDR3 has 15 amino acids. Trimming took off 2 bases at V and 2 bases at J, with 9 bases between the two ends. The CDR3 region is CASSLSAATNEKLFF. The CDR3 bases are TGTGCCAGCAGCTTATCGGCGGCTACTAATGAAAAACTGTTTTTT.

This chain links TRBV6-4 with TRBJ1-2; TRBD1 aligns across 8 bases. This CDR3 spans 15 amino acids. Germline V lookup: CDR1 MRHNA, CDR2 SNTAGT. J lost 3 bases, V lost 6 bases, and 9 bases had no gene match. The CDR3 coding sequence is TGTGCCAGCAGACGGACAGGGTCTGACGACTATGGCTACACCTTC. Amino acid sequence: CASRRTGSDDYGYTF.

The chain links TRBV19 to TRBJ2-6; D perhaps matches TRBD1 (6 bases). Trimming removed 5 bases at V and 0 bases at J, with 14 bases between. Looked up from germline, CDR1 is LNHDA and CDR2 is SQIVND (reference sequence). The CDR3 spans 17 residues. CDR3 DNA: TGTGCCAGTAGTTCGGACAGCAAAGCCTCTGGGGCCAACGTCCTGACTTTC. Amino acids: CASSSDSKASGANVLTF.

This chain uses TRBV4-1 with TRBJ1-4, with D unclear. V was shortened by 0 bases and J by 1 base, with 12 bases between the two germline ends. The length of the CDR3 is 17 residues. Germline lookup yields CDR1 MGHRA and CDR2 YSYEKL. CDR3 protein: CASSQDRQTGTNEKLFF. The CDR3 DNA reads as TGCGCCAGCAGCCAAGATCGTCAGACGGGAACTAATGAAAAACTGTTTTTT.

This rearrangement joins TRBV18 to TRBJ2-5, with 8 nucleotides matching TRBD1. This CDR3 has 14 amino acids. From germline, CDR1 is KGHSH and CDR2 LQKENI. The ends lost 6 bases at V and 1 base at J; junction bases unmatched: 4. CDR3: CASSQGAPQETQYF. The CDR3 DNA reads TGTGCCAGCTCCCAGGGGGCTCCCCAAGAGACCCAGTACTTC. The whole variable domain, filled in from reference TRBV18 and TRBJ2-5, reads NAGVMQNPRHLVRRRGQEARLRCSPMKGHSHVYWYRQLPEEGLKFMVYLQKENIIDESGMPKERFSAEFPKEGPSILRIQQVVRGDSAAYFCASSQGAPQETQYFGPGTRLLVL.

CDR3 sequence (DNA): TGTGCCAGCAGCCGACAGGGGCGGTACGAGCAGTACTTC. Its protein product is CASSRQGRYEQYF. The chain uses TRBV11-3 and TRBJ2-7, with 8 bases fitting TRBD1. The J segment lost 4 bases and the V segment lost 5 bases, leaving 4 bases of the junction unmatched. CDR1 and CDR2 (germline): SGHNT, YENEEA. This CDR3 has 13 amino acids. The entire variable domain, with the rest obtained from reference TRBV11-3 and TRBJ2-7, is as follows: EAGVVQSPRYKIIEKKQPVAFWCNPISGHNTLYWYLQNLGQGPELLIRYENEEAVDDSQLPKDRFSAERLKGVDSTLKIQPAELGDSAVYLCASSRQGRYEQYFGPGTRLTVT.

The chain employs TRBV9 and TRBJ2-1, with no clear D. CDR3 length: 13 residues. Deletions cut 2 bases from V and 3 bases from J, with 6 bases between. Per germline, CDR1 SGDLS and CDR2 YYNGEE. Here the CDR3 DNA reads TGTGCCAGCAGCGTGGAGAACTACAATGAGCAGTTCTTC. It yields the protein CASSVENYNEQFF.

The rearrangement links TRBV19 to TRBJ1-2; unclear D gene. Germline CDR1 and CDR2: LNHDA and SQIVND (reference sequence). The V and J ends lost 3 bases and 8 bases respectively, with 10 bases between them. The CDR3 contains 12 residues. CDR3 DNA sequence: TGTGCCAGTAGTATGGCAGTAACCGGCTACACCTTC. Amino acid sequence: CASSMAVTGYTF.

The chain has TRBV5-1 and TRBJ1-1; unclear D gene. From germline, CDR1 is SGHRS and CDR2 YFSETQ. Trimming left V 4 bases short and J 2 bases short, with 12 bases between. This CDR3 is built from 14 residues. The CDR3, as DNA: TGCGCCAGCAGCCCTGACTGGGTAAACACTGAAGCTTTCTTT. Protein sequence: CASSPDWVNTEAFF.

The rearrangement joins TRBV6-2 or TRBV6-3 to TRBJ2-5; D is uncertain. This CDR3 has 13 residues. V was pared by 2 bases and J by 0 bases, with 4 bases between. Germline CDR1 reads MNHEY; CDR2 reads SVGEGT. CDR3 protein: CASSYAYQETQYF. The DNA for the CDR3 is TGTGCCAGCAGTTACGCGTACCAAGAGACCCAGTACTTC.

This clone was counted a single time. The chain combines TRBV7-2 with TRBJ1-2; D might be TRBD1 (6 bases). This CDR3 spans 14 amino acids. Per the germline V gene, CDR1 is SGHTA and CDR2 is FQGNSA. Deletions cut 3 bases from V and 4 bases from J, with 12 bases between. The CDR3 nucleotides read TGTGCCAGCAGCTTGAAGGGGGACATCTATGGCTACACCTTC. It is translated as CASSLKGDIYGYTF.

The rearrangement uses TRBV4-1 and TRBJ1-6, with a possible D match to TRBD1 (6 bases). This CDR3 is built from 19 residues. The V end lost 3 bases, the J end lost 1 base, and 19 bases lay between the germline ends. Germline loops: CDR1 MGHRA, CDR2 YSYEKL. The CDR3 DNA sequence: TGCGCCAGCAGCCATTCTAGCCTCAGGGGTAGGTCCTATAATTCACCCCTCCACTTT. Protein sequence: CASSHSSLRGRSYNSPLHF.

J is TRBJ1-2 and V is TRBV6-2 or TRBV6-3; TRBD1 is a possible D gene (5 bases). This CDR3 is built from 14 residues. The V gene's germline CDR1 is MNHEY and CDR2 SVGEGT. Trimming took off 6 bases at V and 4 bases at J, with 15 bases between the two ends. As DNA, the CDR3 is TGTGCCAGCAGCCGGCTACCGACAGCCTATGGCTACACCTTC. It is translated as CASSRLPTAYGYTF.

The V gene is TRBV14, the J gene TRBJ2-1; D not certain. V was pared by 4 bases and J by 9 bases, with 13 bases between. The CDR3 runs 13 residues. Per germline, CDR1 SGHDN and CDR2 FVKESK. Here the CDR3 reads CASSPIGRREQFF. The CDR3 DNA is TGTGCCAGCAGCCCCATTGGGCGTCGTGAGCAGTTCTTC.

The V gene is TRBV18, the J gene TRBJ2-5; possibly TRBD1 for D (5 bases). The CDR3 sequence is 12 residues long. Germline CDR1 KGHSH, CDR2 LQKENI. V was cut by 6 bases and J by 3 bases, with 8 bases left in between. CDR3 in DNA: TGTGCCAGCTCGCAAGGGGAAGAGACCCAGTACTTC. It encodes CASSQGEETQYF. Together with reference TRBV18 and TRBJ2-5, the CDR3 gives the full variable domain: NAGVMQNPRHLVRRRGQEARLRCSPMKGHSHVYWYRQLPEEGLKFMVYLQKENIIDESGMPKERFSAEFPKEGPSILRIQQVVRGDSAAYFCASSQGEETQYFGPGTRLLVL.